This T cell receptor beta chain was observed in a study of molecular identifiers for immune sequencing clone quantification. Across the study: Replicate experiments took RNA from approximately 22,000 or 94,000 naive CD8 cells, divided it five ways and sequenced four.

In the sort, naive CD8 T cells were defined as CD8+CD4-CCR7+CD45RA+. In this sample, this clonotype turned up many times. As previously described, bulk TCR libraries were made using listed TCR primers. TCRdb re-analysed the PCR reads in MiXCR, keeping a single row per CDR3 protein. The sample includes just under 650,000 distinct CDR3 sequences, about 20% of them seen just once. The source material was naive CD8+ T cells from blood, with Jurkat cell RNA spiked in. Indicated subset: FACS-sorted CD8+CD4-CCR7+CD45RA+ naive T cells. This clonotype originated in a human donor in good health. Some libraries in this study had Jurkat cell RNA spiked in.

CDR3 coding DNA: TGCGCCAGCAGCTTGTATAGTACGGGACCTACCTCCTACGAGCAGTACTTC. This sequence encodes CASSLYSTGPTSYEQYF. The rearrangement joins TRBV5-1 to TRBJ2-7, with D possibly called TRBD1 or TRBD2 (5 bases each). V was clipped by 1 base and J by 0 bases, with 17 bases between them. This CDR3 has 17 amino acids. Germline CDR1 and CDR2: SGHRS and YFSETQ.